This T cell receptor (beta chain) derives from a study of T cell responses to AZD1222 COVID-19 vaccine (dated by TCRdb to the early 2020s). Study-level background: TCR sequencing was performed for 230 to 250 trial participants, of whom about 210 were given two doses of AZD1222 and approximately 26 were given two doses of MenACWY control vaccine. Trial participants were enrolled by age into 18-55, 56-69 and 70-plus year subgroups, with around 150, 28 and 57 TCR-sequenced participants respectively.

What the research found in general, with its limitations: Because no samples from the day 14 peak response were available, repertoires could be characterized only after the peak T cell response. The whole spike protein was spanned by vaccine-associated CD4 TCRs, and dominant responses were seen in regions 160-218 and 743-854. The 56-69-year group was small, and its depth increase did not reach significance, likely because of low power. Most participants were white British and females outnumbered males, and the authors suggested that clonal diversity may have been underestimated. After two AZD1222 doses, both the breadth and the depth of spike-specific TCRs were significantly higher than at day 0 and than in MenACWY recipients. Nearly half of unique spike-specific TCRs reportedly recognized epitopes outside regions mutated in the B.1.351 and B.1.1.7 variants. Conclusions about previously exposed vaccinees are limited because only a handful of AZD1222 recipients were SARS-CoV-2 seropositive at baseline.

With regard to this clone: Its antigen specificity is not known. Base qualities are not provided; no much larger clone lies one nucleotide away.

Spanning cysteine to phenylalanine, the CDR3 consists of 17 amino acids. The only DNA kept is the CDR3, 51 bases in frame from the first base. V and J are truncated by 3 bases and 0 bases respectively, leaving an intervening sequence of 15 bases. Taken from the germline V gene (reference sequence), the CDR1 and CDR2 loops are LNHDA and SQIVND. The CDR3 regions of human TCRbeta chains were analyzed by immunosequencing. The original pipeline was this. TCRs in the repertoires were matched against a reference library of SARS-CoV-2-specific TCRs that had been generated with the MIRA antigen-specificity platform. Breadth meant the fraction of unique TCRs that were SARS-CoV-2-associated, whereas depth meant the fraction of total T cells that were SARS-CoV-2-associated. Each spike-specific TCR was assigned to its reactive spike region and to a CD4 or CD8 class using the MIRA data. Log10-transformed breadth and depth values were compared by one-way ANOVA with Sidak's multiple comparisons tests. Sourced from immuneACCESS, this table was stored by TCRdb with only in-frame sequences that have V and J called. A share of the clones is absent; for the studies checked, an unresolved V gene accounts for under half, and the remainder has no known explanation. Clonal size and the V and J genes are those of that table, whereas D and trimming came from the DNA. This sample comprises more than 120,000 clones, roughly nine tenths of them detected only once. The ten most abundant clones make up approximately 1.6% of the sample.

Read against the paper, the sample's time point label means: about 28 days (+/-7) after the second vaccine dose. AZD1222 recipients given second doses at about 4 weeks or at about 12 weeks were pooled, since spike-specific TCR depth and breadth were not found to differ between the two schedules. The vaccinee samples were drawn from two UK trials, COV001 and COV002, one of which was a single-blind randomized controlled phase 2/3 trial testing AZD1222 (ChAdOx1 nCoV-19) in healthy adults. For TCRbeta chain sequencing, PBMC samples were collected from trial participants at day 0 and at day 28 after the second dose.

Recombination connected TRBV19 to TRBJ1-3; the D gene cannot be named for sure. The material sequenced was peripheral blood, taken 28 days after the second AZD1222 dose. This sequence originates from an adult who received the AZD1222 COVID-19 vaccine. The DNA sequence reads TGTGCCAGTAGTATGAGCGTTTCGCGAGTCTCTGGAAACACCATATATTTT. It translates as CASSMSVSRVSGNTIYF.